The clone carrying this TCR beta chain was seen a handful of times. MiXCR, applied by TCRdb to the RT-PCR reads, yields one record per CDR3 protein. The data show about 680,000 distinct CDR3 sequences, with 14% seen just once and 3.6% held by the top ten. Germline lookup yields CDR1 LGHNT and CDR2 FRNRAP. V shed 1 base and J 9 bases; nucleotides not matched to a gene: 5. The CDR3 has 14 residues. The chain joins TRBV12-5 to TRBJ2-1, with 8 bases lining up with TRBD2. Sequencing was done on a sample of memory CD4+ T cells from blood. The receptor comes from a female donor in good health, serving as a healthy control. CDR3 protein: CASGLGERGREQFF. In DNA, the CDR3 is TGTGCTAGTGGTTTGGGAGAGCGGGGGCGTGAGCAGTTCTTC. Full variable domain (outside the CDR3, taken from reference TRBV12-5 and TRBJ2-1): DARVTQTPRHKVTEMGQEVTMRCQPILGHNTVFWYRQTMMQGLELLAYFRNRAPLDDSGMPKDRFSAEMPDATLATLKIQPSEPRDSAVYFCASGLGERGREQFFGPGTRLTVL.